These 24 T cell receptor beta chains came from one sample sequenced in a study of blood T cell repertoires in COVID-19. Sequenced by immunoSEQ multiplex PCR; TCRdb stores in-frame clones only, minus some. The sample shows roughly 250,000 clones, around nine tenths of them seen only once. Sequencing was performed on PBMCs or T cells enriched from blood (not recorded which). The source is a woman younger than 30 who had recovered from COVID-19.

The chain employs TRBV4-2 and TRBJ1-2, with D unclear. With 2 bases removed from V and 2 bases from J, the gap between germline ends came to 6 bases. Germline assignment: CDR1 LGHNA and CDR2 YNFKEQ. The CDR3 loop spans 13 amino acids. CDR3 DNA: TGTGCCAGCAGCCAACCGCGAAACTATGGCTACACCTTC. This gives the protein CASSQPRNYGYTF.

This chain connects TRBV7-6 to TRBJ2-5, with 10 bases that match TRBD1. The V and J ends lost 5 bases and 2 bases, in that order; junction bases with no gene match: 5. Germline CDR1 reads SGHVS; CDR2 reads FNYEAQ. There are 15 residues in the CDR3. The CDR3 loop is CASSSRDRGQETQYF. The DNA for the CDR3 is TGTGCCAGCAGCAGCCGGGACAGGGGTCAAGAGACCCAGTACTTC.

This sequence joins TRBV7-2 and TRBJ2-1, with 10 bases aligning to TRBD1. Germline CDR1 SGHTA, CDR2 FQGNSA. Germline trimming cut 5 bases from V and 3 bases from J; bases unmatched to any gene: 7. The CDR3 consists of 16 residues. The chain's CDR3 is CASSPAGTGDYNEQFF. Here the CDR3 DNA reads TGTGCCAGCAGCCCAGCAGGGACAGGGGACTACAATGAGCAGTTCTTC.

For the CDR3, the DNA is TGCAGTGCTAGTAGGAAACTAGCGGGAGTCGGGGTATTCTACGAGCAGTACTTC. It translates to CSASRKLAGVGVFYEQYF. The chain links TRBV20-1 to TRBJ2-7, with 11 bases matching TRBD2. Germline V CDR1 and CDR2: DFQATT, SNEGSKA (reference sequence). The CDR3 runs to 18 residues. Trimming at V came to 3 bases and at J to 3 bases, leaving 16 bases not matched to a gene.

The V gene is TRBV4-2, the J gene TRBJ2-7; perhaps TRBD1 as D (6 bases). This CDR3 has 16 amino acids. The germline V gene has CDR1 LGHNA and CDR2 YNFKEQ. The ends were cut back, 0 bases at V and 3 bases at J, with 15 bases in the middle. CDR3 DNA sequence: TGTGCCAGCAGCCAAGATCCTCCCACAGGGATCTACGAGCAGTACTTC. This sequence encodes CASSQDPPTGIYEQYF.

With regard to this clone: The sample carries other DNA sequences with the same CDR3. This chain uses TRBV18 with TRBJ2-3, with unresolved D. The CDR3 extends over 13 amino acids. Trimming removed 0 bases at V and 6 bases at J, with 7 bases between. Germline-derived CDR1 and CDR2 are KGHSH and LQKENI. CDR3 loop: CASSPPTRDTQYF. DNA of the CDR3: TGTGCCAGCTCACCACCGACTCGCGATACGCAGTATTTT.

This clone was seen only once. The rearrangement links TRBV7-2 to TRBJ1-3; D gene uncertain. The CDR3 runs 12 residues. Germline loops: CDR1 SGHTA, CDR2 FQGNSA. V dropped 7 bases and J dropped 9 bases, with 13 bases sitting between them. CDR3 sequence: CASTTLRGTIYF. The DNA of the CDR3 is TGTGCCAGCACAACCCTCCGAGGCACCATATATTTT.

The CDR3 loop reads CSAQGGQPQHF. CDR3 bases: TGCAGTGCACAGGGGGGTCAGCCCCAGCATTTT. The genes are TRBV20-1 and TRBJ1-5; 8 positions match TRBD1. Germline V gives CDR1 DFQATT, CDR2 SNEGSKA (reference sequence). The length of the CDR3 is 11 residues. Trimming cost V 6 bases and J 6 bases; bases outside gene matches: 1.

The rearrangement joins TRBV27 to TRBJ1-6; perhaps TRBD1 as D (5 bases). The V gene lost 5 bases and the J gene lost 8 bases, with 10 bases spanning the gap. Germline V gene data show CDR1 as MNHEY and CDR2 as SMNVEV (reference sequence). This CDR3 has 13 residues. As DNA, the CDR3 is TGTGCCAGCAGTGGCACAGGATATTCACCCCTCCACTTT. This encodes CASSGTGYSPLHF.

The chain combines TRBV25-1 with TRBJ2-7, with 7 bases matching TRBD1. Germline V gene sequence: CDR1 MGHDK, CDR2 SYGVNS. The CDR3 length is 14 residues. With 4 bases clipped from V and 5 bases from J, the junction kept 8 bases outside the gene matches. Written as DNA, the CDR3 is TGTGCCAGCAGTGGCGGACAGGACCTGGACGAGCAGTACTTC. It codes for CASSGGQDLDEQYF.

The chain combines TRBV6-5 with TRBJ2-2, with 9 bases aligning to TRBD1. The CDR3 extends over 15 amino acids. The trim removed 5 bases at V and 3 bases at J, leaving 4 bases unmatched. CDR1 is MNHEY, CDR2 SVGAGI, per germline. CDR3 in amino acids: CASSTGTGHTGELFF. CDR3 nucleotides: TGTGCCAGCAGTACCGGGACAGGGCACACCGGGGAGCTGTTTTTT.

The gene calls are TRBV5-1 and TRBJ2-7; the D call may be TRBD1 or TRBD2 (6 bases each). CDR1 and CDR2 from the germline V gene are SGHRS and YFSETQ. Trimming shortened V by 4 bases and J by 3 bases, and 14 bases separated the two germline ends. This CDR3 is built from 14 residues. The CDR3 region is CASSLGGLFYEQYF. CDR3 in DNA: TGCGCCAGCAGCCTGGGGGGCCTTTTCTACGAGCAGTACTTC. Looking up the rest from reference TRBV5-1 and TRBJ2-7 gives the full variable domain: KAGVTQTPRYLIKTRGQQVTLSCSPISGHRSVSWYQQTPGQGLQFLFEYFSETQRNKGNFPGRFSGRQFSNSRSEMNVSTLELGDSALYLCASSLGGLFYEQYFGPGTRLTVT.

J is TRBJ1-6 and V is TRBV5-1, with 9 nucleotides matching TRBD1. The CDR3 consists of 17 residues. In germline, CDR1 is SGHRS, CDR2 YFSETQ. V trimming: 3 bases; J trimming: 6 bases; junction bases outside the gene matches: 10. The DNA for the CDR3 is TGCGCCAGCAGCTCACTAAAGCCGGGACAGGGTAATTCACCCCTCCACTTT. Protein: CASSSLKPGQGNSPLHF.

This clone has a handful of counts. V is TRBV7-8 and J is TRBJ2-4; 8 bases are shared with TRBD1. The V gene end was trimmed by 4 bases and the J gene end by 7 bases; junction bases not matched to a gene: 6. In germline, CDR1 is SGHVS, CDR2 FQNEAQ. This CDR3 spans 14 amino acids. CDR3 coding DNA: TGTGCCAGCAGCTCCGGGACAGGAGGGAACATTCAGTACTTC. Protein product: CASSSGTGGNIQYF.

In this sample, this clone turned up once. The chain couples TRBV9 to TRBJ2-7; D is perhaps TRBD1 (9 bases). The CDR3 sequence is 14 residues long. Germline V gene data show CDR1 as SGDLS and CDR2 as YYNGEE. CDR3 nucleotides: TGTGGGGAAGAGCGGGGGACAGGGTTTGACGAGCAGTACTTC. Amino acid sequence: CGEERGTGFDEQYF.

The gene calls are TRBV10-1 and TRBJ2-3; 7 bases line up with TRBD1. Germline CDR1 and CDR2: WNHNN and SYGVQD (reference sequence). The CDR3 extends over 15 amino acids. J gave up 2 bases and V 6 bases, and 8 bases lay outside the gene matches. The CDR3: CASSGPDRHTDTQYF. CDR3 nucleotide sequence: TGCGCCAGCAGCGGCCCGGACAGGCACACAGATACGCAGTATTTT.

The chain uses TRBV5-1 and TRBJ2-5; D is uncertain. The CDR3 runs to 14 residues. Trimming left V 4 bases short and J 3 bases short, with 13 bases between. Germline V gives CDR1 SGHRS, CDR2 YFSETQ. CDR3 in DNA: TGCGCCAGCAGCGAACTGCCAGGCAAAGAGACCCAGTACTTC. Translation: CASSELPGKETQYF.

The chain couples TRBV30 to TRBJ1-1; no reliable D call. Germline V gene sequence: CDR1 GTSNPN, CDR2 SVGIG (reference sequence). The V gene lost 0 bases and the J gene lost 1 base, with 6 bases spanning the gap. CDR3 size: 13 residues. The CDR3 sequence is CAWSVIQNTEAFF. The CDR3 coding sequence is TGTGCCTGGAGTGTAATACAGAACACTGAAGCTTTCTTT. Looking up the rest from reference TRBV30 and TRBJ1-1 gives the full variable domain: SQTIHQWPATLVQPVGSPLSLECTVEGTSNPNLYWYRQAAGRGLQLLFYSVGIGQISSEVPQNLSASRPQDRQFILSSKKLLLSDSGFYLCAWSVIQNTEAFFGQGTRLTVV.

V usage is TRBV3-1 (or the pseudogene TRBV3-2) and J usage is TRBJ1-4; D is ambiguous. The V and J ends lost 4 bases and 8 bases respectively, with 11 bases between them. This CDR3 contains 13 residues. The germline CDR1 and CDR2 sequences are LGHDT and YNNKEL (reference sequence). DNA for the CDR3: TGTGCCAGCAGCCTAAGCCTGCGGGAAAAACTGTTTTTT. The encoded protein is CASSLSLREKLFF.

The rearrangement joins TRBV19 to TRBJ1-2; TRBD1 matches at 8 bases. Trimming removed 8 bases from V and 1 base from J; junction bases left unmatched: 6. The CDR3 covers 14 residues. Germline V CDR1 and CDR2: LNHDA, SQIVND (reference sequence). The DNA for the CDR3 is TGTGCCAGTGGGGACAGGAGTCGTAACTATGGCTACACCTTC. Amino acids: CASGDRSRNYGYTF.

This rearrangement joins TRBV9 to TRBJ2-2, with D unresolved. Germline CDR1 reads SGDLS; CDR2 reads YYNGEE. V was cut by 0 bases and J by 3 bases, with 9 bases left in between. CDR3 length: 15 amino acids. This CDR3 reads CASSVARSDTGELFF. In nucleotides, the CDR3 is TGTGCCAGCAGCGTAGCTAGGTCCGACACCGGGGAGCTGTTTTTT.

This clone was observed once. V gene TRBV19 combines with J gene TRBJ1-5; 9 bases align to TRBD1. This CDR3 is built from 17 residues. Unmatched junction bases numbered 9, after V lost 6 bases and J lost 0 bases. Per germline, CDR1 LNHDA and CDR2 SQIVND (reference sequence). The CDR3 nucleotides are TGTGCCAGTAGGGAACAGGGGGCGGCTATTAGCAATCAGCCCCAGCATTTT. This translates into CASREQGAAISNQPQHF.

The chain couples TRBV6-4 to TRBJ2-7; 10 nucleotides align to TRBD1. V lost 2 bases, J lost 5 bases, and 12 bases stayed unmatched. The V gene's germline CDR1 is MRHNA and CDR2 SNTAGT. The length of the CDR3 is 17 residues. The CDR3 is CASSDPVTGGARNEQYF. The DNA of the CDR3 is TGTGCCAGCAGTGACCCTGTGACAGGGGGCGCAAGAAACGAGCAGTACTTC.

About this clone: The sample has other DNA sequences that encode this CDR3 too. J is TRBJ1-2 and V is TRBV18, with 9 positions matching TRBD1. The CDR3 length is 15 residues. V shed 3 bases, J shed 1 base, and the junction held 3 bases outside the gene matches. Germline V gives CDR1 KGHSH, CDR2 LQKENI. The CDR3 DNA reads TGTGCCAGCTCACCTAGGACAGGGGATAACTATGGCTACACCTTC. Residues: CASSPRTGDNYGYTF.